This record looks at one TCR beta chain sequence and its context. There are many counts of this clonotype. Its antigen remains undetermined. No much larger clonotype is one base removed from it; base qualities were not supplied. The cysteine opens and the phenylalanine closes a CDR3 of 14 amino acids. Only the CDR3 region is kept as DNA, spanning 42 bases read in frame from base 1. V and J lose 3 bases and 1 base, and a span of 8 bases separates them. The library was generated by RT-PCR. TCRdb records Illumina HiSeq 2500 as the sequencer. The public reads were run again by TCRdb, first through fastp at Q25 and then through MiXCR, and only productive beta chains were kept. Duplicate CDR3 protein sequences are folded into a single record with the most common DNA and genes. In all, the sample holds more than 550,000 distinct CDR3 sequences, and 11% of those were seen once. Clones ranked in the top ten supply approximately 11% of the sample.

The sample comes from a study of response to subunit inactivated influenza vaccine (dated by TCRdb to the late 2010s). Some background on the complete study: To follow how T cells responded to a trivalent subunit inactivated influenza vaccine, the researchers relied on deep quantitative profiling of the T cell receptor repertoire. Beyond this particular receptor, the publication reports: The authors suggested that each seasonal influenza vaccination may recruit only a limited number of new T cells.

These data were also filed under a second study, of T cells expressing NK-cell markers. According to the second study: TCR beta cDNA libraries were made by 5'RACE template switching that added a universal primer site and unique molecular identifiers. Three sorted T-cell subsets (CD3+CD56+NKG2C+, CD3+CD56+NKG2C- and CD3+CD56-NKG2C+) from fewer than 10 donors had their TCR beta-chain repertoires profiled. Among the eight sequenced donors, seven were HCMV-seropositive and one was HCMV-seronegative. In several experiments an anti-gammadeltaTCR antibody was added to restrict sorting to alphabetaTCR-expressing T cells. In over five donors, the dominant CD3+CD56+NKG2C+ clonotypes were found to rank among the top 10 CD8+ clonotypes and to make up about 1.0-7.0% of CD8+ T cells. Those dominant clonotypes were again the most abundant among CD3+CD56-NKG2C+ cells in a handful of donors, at roughly 28.3-65%. It remained unclear whether the expanded NKG2C-expressing T cell clones were specific for HCMV antigens. The study sequenced eight donors, all healthy volunteers chosen at random: three men and five women. To determine HCMV serostatus, a commercial ELISA kit was used to detect HCMV-specific IgG in serum. Peripheral blood mononuclear cells were isolated from blood by Ficoll density gradient centrifugation. For 5 or 6 donors, unsorted PBMC were also used to sequence bulk peripheral blood T-cell repertoires. Synthesis of cDNA was primed from the TCR beta constant segment and was followed by two consecutive PCR amplification steps. Sequencing of the libraries produced 2 x 150 bp reads on Illumina HiSeq 2000/2500, MiSeq or NextSeq. MIGEC was used to demultiplex reads and group reads by UMI, and MiTCR was used to assemble and quantify clonotypes. To exclude erroneous sequences, only TCR cDNA sequences supported by at least two reads were retained. The tcR package was used for downstream repertoire analysis, and clonotypes were matched across fractions by CDR3 nucleotide sequence plus V segment. Antigen specificity was annotated against VDJdb with VDJmatch, allowing one amino acid substitution in CDR3.

The sequencing used PBMCs from blood, collected on the day of vaccination. Recombination joined TRBV12-3 or TRBV12-4 with TRBJ2-3, with the D gene not clear enough to name. This TCR was recovered from a middle-aged man who received an inactivated influenza vaccine. Donor details come from another sample of the same person, matched by shared clones. Here is the DNA: TGTGCCAGCAGTTTTTCCCGGGGCACAGATACGCAGTATTTT. Translated, this is CASSFSRGTDTQYF.